Listed below are T cell receptor beta chains from one sample, sequenced in a study of T-cell reconstitution after alpha-beta-depleted transplantation in children. TCRdb re-derived calls from the PCR reads in MiXCR, one entry per CDR3 protein. Of about 980,000 distinct CDR3 sequences in the sample, less than 30% are singletons; the top ten hold roughly 30%. Sequenced here: PBMCs, mostly from graft donor cells, sampled 360 days after TCRalphabeta/CD19-depleted stem cell transplant. The receptor source for this set is a boy under two years old who had a stem cell transplant for SCID, so the T cells may come from the graft donor. CDR3s include the opening cysteine and the closing phenylalanine or tryptophan. The order of the fields is clone size, J gene, V gene, D gene, CDR3 DNA, CDR3 protein. The D gene is left open where the match is weak. Rows give clone size only sometimes, using once, few, many, or a class for an expanded clone.

abundance: NA; j_gene: TRBJ1-4; v_gene: TRBV5-1; d_gene: NA; CDR3nt: TGCGCCAGCAGCGGAACCCGGACAGTGGTACGTGAAAAACTGTTTTTT; CDR3aa: CASSGTRTVVREKLFF
abundance: few; j_gene: TRBJ2-7; v_gene: TRBV28; d_gene: NA; CDR3nt: TGTGCCAGCAGTCCCCATCGTATCTCAGCCTACGAGCAGTACTTC; CDR3aa: CASSPHRISAYEQYF
abundance: NA; j_gene: TRBJ2-7; v_gene: TRBV11-2; d_gene: TRBD2; CDR3nt: TGTGCCAGCAGCTTTCAAACTAGCGGGGGGGTAACGAGCTCCTACGAGCAGTACTTC; CDR3aa: CASSFQTSGGVTSSYEQYF
abundance: NA; j_gene: TRBJ2-1; v_gene: TRBV2; d_gene: NA; CDR3nt: TGTGCCAGCAGTGGGGACATCAAGGGCTCCTACAATGAGCAGTTCTTC; CDR3aa: CASSGDIKGSYNEQFF
abundance: few; j_gene: TRBJ1-5; v_gene: TRBV28; d_gene: NA; CDR3nt: TGTGCCAGCAGTTTATACGCCGGGACGCATCAGCCCCAGCATTTT; CDR3aa: CASSLYAGTHQPQHF
abundance: few; j_gene: TRBJ2-7; v_gene: TRBV27; d_gene: NA; CDR3nt: TGTGCCAGCAGCCGACCCCCCGGTGACGAGCAGTACTTC; CDR3aa: CASSRPPGDEQYF
abundance: NA; j_gene: TRBJ1-5; v_gene: TRBV11-1; d_gene: NA; CDR3nt: TGTGCCAGCAGCTTAGGATTAGGTGGGAACAATCAGCCCCAGCATTTT; CDR3aa: CASSLGLGGNNQPQHF
abundance: NA; j_gene: TRBJ2-7; v_gene: TRBV20-1; d_gene: NA; CDR3nt: TGCAGTGCCAGGACTGTAACCGACTACGAGCAGTACTTC; CDR3aa: CSARTVTDYEQYF
abundance: NA; j_gene: TRBJ2-3; v_gene: TRBV6-5; d_gene: NA; CDR3nt: TGTGCCAGCAGTTACCACAACGGGGGGCAGTATTTT; CDR3aa: CASSYHNGGQYF
abundance: NA; j_gene: TRBJ1-4; v_gene: TRBV6-1; d_gene: NA; CDR3nt: TGTGCCAGCAGTGAAGCTGCCAGACCTAATGAAAAACTGTTTTTT; CDR3aa: CASSEAARPNEKLFF
abundance: few; j_gene: TRBJ1-2; v_gene: TRBV28; d_gene: NA; CDR3nt: TGTGCCAGCAGATCGGACACAATCTATGGCTACACCTTC; CDR3aa: CASRSDTIYGYTF
abundance: few; j_gene: TRBJ1-6; v_gene: TRBV7-8; d_gene: NA; CDR3nt: TGTGCCAGCAGCTCGAATAGGGCGGCTTCGGGGAATTCACCCCTCCACTTT; CDR3aa: CASSSNRAASGNSPLHF
abundance: few; j_gene: TRBJ1-5; v_gene: TRBV5-1; d_gene: NA; CDR3nt: TGCGCCAGCGCAAGGACAGCGGGAGGCAATCAGCCCCAGCATTTT; CDR3aa: CASARTAGGNQPQHF
abundance: few; j_gene: TRBJ2-7; v_gene: TRBV20-1; d_gene: NA; CDR3nt: TGCAGTGCTAGAGGCGGGTATCCGGAACCCTCCTACGAGCAGTACTTC; CDR3aa: CSARGGYPEPSYEQYF
abundance: few; j_gene: TRBJ2-5; v_gene: TRBV5-1; d_gene: NA; CDR3nt: TGCGCCAGCAGCCTGGTCGTCTTCGAGGGAGAGACCCAGTACTTC; CDR3aa: CASSLVVFEGETQYF
abundance: NA; j_gene: TRBJ2-7; v_gene: TRBV20-1; d_gene: NA; CDR3nt: TGCAGTGGGACGGGGGCAAACTCCTACGAGCAGTACTTC; CDR3aa: CSGTGANSYEQYF
abundance: NA; j_gene: TRBJ2-7; v_gene: TRBV3-1; d_gene: NA; CDR3nt: TGTGCCAGCAGCCTCCGCAGGGTGACGGAGCAGTACTTC; CDR3aa: CASSLRRVTEQYF
abundance: many; j_gene: TRBJ2-5; v_gene: TRBV28; d_gene: NA; CDR3nt: TGTGCCAGCAGTACGAACGGCGGCAGGGAGGAAACCCAGTACTTC; CDR3aa: CASSTNGGREETQYF
abundance: many; j_gene: TRBJ2-1; v_gene: TRBV5-1; d_gene: TRBD2; CDR3nt: TGCGCCAGCAGTCTAGCGGGGGGCATCAATGAGCAGTTCTTC; CDR3aa: CASSLAGGINEQFF
abundance: NA; j_gene: TRBJ1-3; v_gene: TRBV20-1; d_gene: NA; CDR3nt: TGCAGTGCTAGAGATCGGAGACACCCCCCGACTGGAAACACCATATATTTT; CDR3aa: CSARDRRHPPTGNTIYF
abundance: NA; j_gene: TRBJ2-3; v_gene: TRBV29-1; d_gene: NA; CDR3nt: TGCAGCGTTGAACCGGGGGGCACAGATACGCAGTATTTT; CDR3aa: CSVEPGGTDTQYF
abundance: few; j_gene: TRBJ2-3; v_gene: TRBV20-1; d_gene: TRBD2; CDR3nt: TGCAGTGCTCCGGGGGGGACTAGCACAGATACGCAGTATTTT; CDR3aa: CSAPGGTSTDTQYF
abundance: few; j_gene: TRBJ1-1; v_gene: TRBV2; d_gene: NA; CDR3nt: TGTGCCAGCAGTGAGGCCTCACGCGAAGCTTTCTTT; CDR3aa: CASSEASREAFF
abundance: NA; j_gene: TRBJ1-6; v_gene: TRBV12-3/TRBV12-4; d_gene: NA; CDR3nt: TGTGCCAGCAGCCCCGCTGGAGGGGTAAATTCACCCCTCCACTTT; CDR3aa: CASSPAGGVNSPLHF
abundance: NA; j_gene: TRBJ1-1; v_gene: TRBV12-3/TRBV12-4; d_gene: NA; CDR3nt: TGTGCCAGCACCGGTGGGGCGGGGGACACTGAAGCTTTCTTT; CDR3aa: CASTGGAGDTEAFF
abundance: few; j_gene: TRBJ2-3; v_gene: TRBV3-1; d_gene: TRBD2; CDR3nt: TGTGCCAGCAGCCAAGAAGCGGGGTACGATACGCAGTATTTT; CDR3aa: CASSQEAGYDTQYF